This is a list of T cell receptor beta chains from one sample in a study of T-cell memory formation after mild COVID-19. TCRdb redid the calling of the 5' RACE reads with MiXCR, one entry per CDR3 protein. This sample has 290,000 or so distinct CDR3 sequences, with just under 20% found just once. Sequencing input: PBMCs or a T cell subset sorted from them (not recorded which). These TCRs come from a young man who had mild COVID-19 (a few samples of this study predate the infection). Cell type and time point are not known. Both conserved end residues are part of each CDR3. Each record gives: J gene, D gene, clone size, CDR3 length, V gene, CDR3 DNA, CDR3 protein. D genes are given only for firm matches. Clone size appears in some rows only: once, few, many, or a class for an expanded clone.

TRBJ1-5	.	few	13	TRBV6-5	TGTGCCAGCACCAAGGGGAGCAATCAGCCCCAGCATTTT	CASTKGSNQPQHF
TRBJ2-3	TRBD2	.	15	TRBV11-2	TGTGCCAGCAGCTTGGGCGGGGGGGCAACAGATACGCAGTATTTT	CASSLGGGATDTQYF
TRBJ2-3	.	many	13	TRBV20-1	TGCAGTGCAGAACCCCGGGGGCCAGATACGCAGTATTTT	CSAEPRGPDTQYF
TRBJ1-5	.	.	17	TRBV15	TGTGCCACCAGCAGAGTTGGCGGGGATTATAGCAATCAGCCCCAGCATTTT	CATSRVGGDYSNQPQHF
TRBJ2-7	.	.	13	TRBV15	TGTGCCACCAGCAGTTTGGGGGCGTACGAGCAGTACTTC	CATSSLGAYEQYF
TRBJ1-1	.	.	13	TRBV7-3	TGTGCCAGCAGCTTAACAGCGGGGACTGAAGCTTTCTTT	CASSLTAGTEAFF
TRBJ1-4	.	.	14	TRBV20-1	TGCAGTGCCAACTCGGGGGGAGGAGATGAAAAACTGTTTTTT	CSANSGGGDEKLFF
TRBJ2-3	.	.	14	TRBV7-2	TGTGCCAGCGGCGCCGCCACGGGCACAGATACGCAGTATTTT	CASGAATGTDTQYF
TRBJ2-1	TRBD2	few	13	TRBV7-2	TGTGCCAGCAACCGGGACTACATGAATGAGCAGTTCTTC	CASNRDYMNEQFF
TRBJ2-1	TRBD1	.	15	TRBV9	TGTGCCTGCAGCGTAGGACAGGCCTCCTACAATGAGCAGTTCTTC	CACSVGQASYNEQFF
TRBJ1-6	.	.	14	TRBV19	TGTGCCAGTAGGTCCTCAGGGAGGAGGGCACCCCTCCACTTT	CASRSSGRRAPLHF
TRBJ2-7	TRBD1	few	15	TRBV12-3/TRBV12-4	TGTGCCAGCAGCCAACAGGGGGTATCTCGTTACGAGCAGTACTTC	CASSQQGVSRYEQYF
TRBJ2-1	.	.	15	TRBV7-7	TGTGCCAGCAGCTTAGGGACACCCTCCTACAATGAGCAGTTCTTC	CASSLGTPSYNEQFF
TRBJ1-1	.	.	12	TRBV4-2	TGTGCCAGCCTAGCGGGGAACACTGAAGCTTTCTTT	CASLAGNTEAFF
TRBJ2-3	.	.	15	TRBV4-2	TGTGCCAGCAGCCAAGTCGCCATTGGGGCGGATACGCAGTATTTT	CASSQVAIGADTQYF
TRBJ2-5	TRBD2	.	15	TRBV6-1	TGTGCCAGCAGCGAGGGACTAGCGGGACAAGAGACCCAGTACTTC	CASSEGLAGQETQYF